Detailed here is one TCR beta chain. The antigen is undetermined. After removal of 4 bases from V and 4 bases from J, the junction contained 11 bases not matched to a gene. The germline V gene encodes CDR1 SGHTA and CDR2 FQGTGA. The CDR3 is made up of 16 amino acids. Primers included in the PCR were 60 Vbeta and 13 Jbeta primers. Generated by immunoSEQ multiplex PCR, the TCRdb table keeps only in-frame clones and is missing some. This repertoire shows about 160,000 clones, around four fifths found once; its top ten account for roughly 10%. This entry belongs to a study of cytomegalovirus exposure and HLA in healthy donors. Study-level results: Sequences of the TCR beta chain were said to predict the HLA-A and HLA-B alleles of most subjects accurately.

V and J are TRBV7-3 and TRBJ2-3; 7 bases fit TRBD2. This TCR was recovered from a young man in good health and CMV-seropositive. Sample: PBMCs. The CDR3 nucleotides read TGTGCCAGCAGCTCCCCCCCCAGTGGGGGGGCAGATACGCAGTATTTT. Protein sequence: CASSSPPSGGADTQYF.